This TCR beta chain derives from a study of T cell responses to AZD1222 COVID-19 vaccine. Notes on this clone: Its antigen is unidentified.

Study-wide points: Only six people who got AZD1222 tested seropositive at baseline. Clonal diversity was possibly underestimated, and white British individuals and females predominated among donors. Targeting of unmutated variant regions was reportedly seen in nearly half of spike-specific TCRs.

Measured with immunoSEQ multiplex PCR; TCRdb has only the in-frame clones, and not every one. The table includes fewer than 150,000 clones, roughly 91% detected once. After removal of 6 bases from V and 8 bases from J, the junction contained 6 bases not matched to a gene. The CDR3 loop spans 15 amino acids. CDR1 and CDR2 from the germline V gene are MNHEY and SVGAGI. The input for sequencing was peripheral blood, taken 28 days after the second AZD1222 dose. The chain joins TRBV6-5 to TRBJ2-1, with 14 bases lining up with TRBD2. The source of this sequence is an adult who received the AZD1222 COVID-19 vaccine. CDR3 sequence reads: CASRSGTSGRYEQFF. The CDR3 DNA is TGTGCCAGCAGATCCGGGACTAGCGGGAGATATGAGCAGTTCTTC.